This T cell receptor beta chain was recorded in a study of CXCR3-negative and CXCR3-positive naive CD8 T cells. Study-level information: Per library, roughly 1.5 +/- 0.3 million reads; roughly 150 million TRB reads overall.

Through 5' RACE with UMI labels, the TRB cDNA libraries were prepared. One entry per CDR3 protein, without DNA, is what TCRdb gives after re-calling the 5' RACE reads. The table lists some 22,000 distinct CDR3 sequences, with over 15% in the top ten. The CDR3 runs to 17 residues. Germline loops: CDR1 SEHNR, CDR2 FQNEAQ (reference sequence). Concerning this clonotype itself: The target antigen is unknown.

Study results and caveats: The level of CXCR3 expression partially decreased after cryopreservation; the majority of assays used fresh PBMCs. Naive cells used TRBV-TRBJ genes in much the same way whether CXCR3-negative or CXCR3-positive; memory cells did not.

The origin of this receptor is a human donor in good health. Some clones in this sample may be carry-over from other donors' samples. V is TRBV7-9 and J is TRBJ1-1; TCRdb returns TRBD1, unconfirmable since there is no DNA. The sample comprised memory CD8+ T cells from blood. The CDR3 reads CASSSGQGAGMNTEAFF.